This T cell receptor beta chain was sequenced in a study of T-cell reconstitution after alpha-beta-depleted transplantation in children. This clonotype was observed a few times. Its target is unknown. Construction of the TCRbeta library involved unique molecular identifiers. TCRdb re-derived calls from the PCR reads in MiXCR, one entry per CDR3 protein. The table has fewer than 450,000 distinct CDR3 sequences, around 15% seen once. Germline V gene data show CDR1 as SGHTA and CDR2 as FQGTGA. The CDR3 is made up of 16 amino acids. The ends lost 5 bases at V and 1 base at J; junction bases unmatched: 7. Overall study findings and caveats: The origin of alpha-beta T cells about two months after transplant was reportedly several hundred expanded graft clones. In some patients, recipient T cells and intrathymic progenitors surviving conditioning explained high day-60 diversity.

The rearrangement uses TRBV7-3 and TRBJ2-3; 9 bases line up with TRBD2. The starting material was PBMCs, mostly from graft donor cells, obtained 360 days after TCRalphabeta/CD19-depleted stem cell transplant. The clonotype comes from a male patient between 2 and 15 years old who had a stem cell transplant for acute lymphoblastic leukemia, so the T cells may come from the graft donor. For the CDR3, the DNA is TGTGCCAGCAGCGTCTCGTTAGCGGGGGGCACAGATACGCAGTATTTT. It encodes CASSVSLAGGTDTQYF.